This T cell receptor (beta chain) was documented in a study of T cells in localized non-small cell lung cancer. Note on this clone: Its cognate antigen is unknown.

Germline CDR1 is SGHRS and CDR2 is YFSETQ. This CDR3 comprises 17 residues. V was clipped by 3 bases and J by 4 bases; unmatched bases: 10. The study, taken as a whole, reports: Sequencing was restricted to one tumor region; therefore, heterogeneity remains possible. Longer overall survival was associated with a higher density of T cells in the blood. Within adjacent lung there appeared a median approximately 60 of the top 100 tumor clones.

Some clones are missing from TCRdb's copy, which holds only in-frame ones; the method was immunoSEQ multiplex PCR. This sample carries roughly 26,000 clones, about nine tenths of them seen once, and the ten largest clones take roughly an eighth. The sequence was collected from a female donor of 60 years or more with stage II squamous cell lung carcinoma. J is TRBJ1-1 and V is TRBV5-1; 12 nucleotides align to TRBD1. Sequencing used peripheral blood, obtained before any cancer treatment. Here the CDR3 reads CASSWRGQGARGTEAFF. The CDR3 bases are TGCGCCAGCAGCTGGCGGGGACAGGGGGCAAGAGGCACTGAAGCTTTCTTT. The variable domain in full, completed from reference TRBV5-1 and TRBJ1-1, reads KAGVTQTPRYLIKTRGQQVTLSCSPISGHRSVSWYQQTPGQGLQFLFEYFSETQRNKGNFPGRFSGRQFSNSRSEMNVSTLELGDSALYLCASSWRGQGARGTEAFFGQGTRLTVV.